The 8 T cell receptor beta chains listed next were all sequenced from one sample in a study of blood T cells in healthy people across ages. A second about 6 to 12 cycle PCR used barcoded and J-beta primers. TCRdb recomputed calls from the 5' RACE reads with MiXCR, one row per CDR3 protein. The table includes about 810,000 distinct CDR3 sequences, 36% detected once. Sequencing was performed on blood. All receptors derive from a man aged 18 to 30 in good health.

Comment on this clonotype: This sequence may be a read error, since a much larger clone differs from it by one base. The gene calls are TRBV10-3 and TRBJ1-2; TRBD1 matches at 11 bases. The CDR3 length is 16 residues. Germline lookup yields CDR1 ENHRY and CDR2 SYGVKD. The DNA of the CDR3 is TGTGCCATCAGTGGGGACAGGGGGAATTCTAACTATGGCCACACCTTC. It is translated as CAISGDRGNSNYGHTF.

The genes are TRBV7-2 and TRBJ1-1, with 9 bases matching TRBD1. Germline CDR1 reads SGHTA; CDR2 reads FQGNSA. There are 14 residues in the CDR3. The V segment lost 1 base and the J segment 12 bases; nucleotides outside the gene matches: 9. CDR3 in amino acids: CASSLDRGPRGTFF. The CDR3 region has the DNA TGTGCCAGCAGCTTAGACAGGGGGCCTCGTGGGACTTTCTTT. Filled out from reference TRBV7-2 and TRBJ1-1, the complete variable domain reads GAGVSQSPSNKVTEKGKDVELRCDPISGHTALYWYRQSLGQGLEFLIYFQGNSAPDKSGLPSDRFSAERTGGSVSTLTIQRTQQEDSAVYLCASSLDRGPRGTFFGQGTRLTVV.

The CDR3 here is CSVESGINQPQHF. DNA for the CDR3: TGCAGCGTTGAGTCGGGGATAAATCAGCCCCAGCATTTT. This rearrangement joins TRBV29-1 to TRBJ1-5; D remains ambiguous. Germline V CDR1 and CDR2: SQVTM, ANQGSEA. Trimming removed 3 bases from V and 4 bases from J, with 10 bases in between. The CDR3 loop spans 13 amino acids.

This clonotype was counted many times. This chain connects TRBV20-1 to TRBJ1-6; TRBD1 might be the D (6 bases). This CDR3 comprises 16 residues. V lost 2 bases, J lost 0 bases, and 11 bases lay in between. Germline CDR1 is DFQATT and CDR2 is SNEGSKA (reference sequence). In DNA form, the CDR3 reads TGCAGTGCTAGATCGGGGGCTAGCTCCTATAATTCACCCCTCCACTTT. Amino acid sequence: CSARSGASSYNSPLHF.

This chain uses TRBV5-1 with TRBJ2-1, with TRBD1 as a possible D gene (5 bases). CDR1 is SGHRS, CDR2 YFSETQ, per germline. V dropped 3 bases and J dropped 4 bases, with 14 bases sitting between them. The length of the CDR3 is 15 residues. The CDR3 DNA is TGCGCCAGCAGCTGGGTCCCGACAGATTACAATGAGCAGTTCTTC. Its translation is CASSWVPTDYNEQFF.

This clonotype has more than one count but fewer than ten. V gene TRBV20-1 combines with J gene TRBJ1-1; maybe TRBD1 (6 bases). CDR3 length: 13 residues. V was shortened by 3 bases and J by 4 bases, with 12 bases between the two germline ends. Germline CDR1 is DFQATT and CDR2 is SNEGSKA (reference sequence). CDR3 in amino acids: CSARGGGGTEAFF. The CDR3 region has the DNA TGCAGTGCTAGGGGAGGGGGAGGCACTGAAGCTTTCTTT.

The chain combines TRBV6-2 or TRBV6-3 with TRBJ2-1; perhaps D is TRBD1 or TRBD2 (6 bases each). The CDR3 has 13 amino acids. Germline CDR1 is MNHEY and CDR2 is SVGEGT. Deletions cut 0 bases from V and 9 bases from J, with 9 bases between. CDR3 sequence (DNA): TGTGCCAGCAGTTACTCTGGGGGGCGTGAGCAGTTCTTC. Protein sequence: CASSYSGGREQFF.

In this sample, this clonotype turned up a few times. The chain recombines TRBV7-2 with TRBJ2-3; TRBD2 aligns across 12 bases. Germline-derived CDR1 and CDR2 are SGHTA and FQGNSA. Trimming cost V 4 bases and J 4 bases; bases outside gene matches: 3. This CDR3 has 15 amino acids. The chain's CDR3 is CASSWTSGASDTQYF. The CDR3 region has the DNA TGTGCCAGCAGCTGGACTAGCGGGGCTTCAGATACGCAGTATTTT.